The clone carrying this T cell receptor (beta chain) has only one observation. This CDR3 region has 15 residues. Trimming took 5 bases from V and 4 from J; bases not matched to a gene: 8. From germline, CDR1 is LNHDA and CDR2 SQIVND (reference sequence). This entry comes from a study of cytomegalovirus exposure and HLA in healthy donors. The PCR made use of 60 Vbeta and 13 Jbeta primers. The protocol was immunoSEQ multiplex PCR, while the TCRdb copy is restricted to in-frame clones and leaves out a portion. This table holds some 100,000 clones, approximately 84% found once. The TCR comes from a man between 18 and 29 years old in good health and CMV-seronegative. The chain has TRBV19 and TRBJ1-2, with 9 bases matching TRBD1. The sample taken for sequencing was PBMCs. The CDR3 bases are TGTGCCAGTAGTCCCCCGGGGACAGGGCGCTATGGCTACACCTTC. This translates into CASSPPGTGRYGYTF.